What follows are 21 T cell receptor beta chains derived from one specimen sequenced in a study of radiotherapy plus CTLA-4 blockade in lung cancer. The assay was immunoSEQ multiplex PCR, and TCRdb's table has in-frame clones only and misses some. The table lists about 100,000 clones, about four fifths of them singletons. Sequencing was performed on peripheral blood, taken from a patient treated with radiotherapy plus ipilimumab. Every receptor here comes from a human donor with non-small cell lung cancer who had stable disease on radiotherapy plus ipilimumab.

J is TRBJ2-5 and V is TRBV11-2, with TRBD2 identical over 11 bases. The trim removed 6 bases at V and 5 bases at J, leaving 8 bases unmatched. Germline lookup yields CDR1 SGHAT and CDR2 FQNNGV. The CDR3 has 15 amino acids. CDR3 sequence: CASSTLAGGQETQYF. CDR3 coding DNA: TGTGCCAGCAGTACTCTAGCGGGGGGTCAGGAGACCCAGTACTTC.

This clone was detected a few times. The J gene is TRBJ1-5, the V gene TRBV28; 7 bases align to TRBD1. The junction had 6 bases not matched to a gene; V was cut back by 3 bases and J by 7 bases. This CDR3 comprises 14 residues. In germline, CDR1 is MDHEN, CDR2 SYDVKM. The DNA for the CDR3 is TGTGCCAGCAGTTTTAACAGGGGTGGACAGCCCCAGCATTTT. Residues: CASSFNRGGQPQHF.

The genes are TRBV25-1 and TRBJ2-1, with D possibly being TRBD1 (7 bases). The CDR3 runs to 15 residues. Germline assignment: CDR1 MGHDK and CDR2 SYGVNS. The V gene lost 6 bases and the J gene lost 2 bases, with 14 bases spanning the gap. The CDR3 nucleotides are TGTGCCAGCAGCTTAGGAGGGGGCGCCTACAATGAGCAGTTCTTC. Translated, it gives CASSLGGGAYNEQFF. Variable domain in full (rest from reference TRBV25-1 and TRBJ2-1): EADIYQTPRYLVIGTGKKITLECSQTMGHDKMYWYQQDPGMELHLIHYSYGVNSTEKGDLSSESTVSRIRTEHFPLTLESARPSHTSQYLCASSLGGGAYNEQFFGPGTRLTVL.

DNA for the CDR3: TGTGCCAGCAGTCAGGTCCCCATTTTGGGACAGCGTCATGGCTACACCTTC. As protein: CASSQVPILGQRHGYTF. The genes are TRBV11-3 and TRBJ1-2; 7 positions agree with TRBD1. V shed 6 bases and J 6 bases; nucleotides not matched to a gene: 19. The CDR3 is 17 residues long. Germline V gene sequence: CDR1 SGHNT, CDR2 YENEEA. Drawing the rest from reference TRBV11-3 and TRBJ1-2, the complete variable domain is EAGVVQSPRYKIIEKKQPVAFWCNPISGHNTLYWYLQNLGQGPELLIRYENEEAVDDSQLPKDRFSAERLKGVDSTLKIQPAELGDSAVYLCASSQVPILGQRHGYTFGSGTRLTVV.

This sequence joins TRBV6-1 and TRBJ2-1, with 8 bases identical to TRBD1. Trimming took 6 bases from V and 6 from J; bases not matched to a gene: 13. Germline V gene lookup returns CDR1 MNHNS and CDR2 SASEGT. There are 16 residues in the CDR3. The chain's CDR3 is CASRERAGGDLNEQFF. DNA of the CDR3: TGTGCCAGCAGAGAACGAGCAGGGGGCGATCTCAATGAGCAGTTCTTC.

This chain uses TRBV9 with TRBJ1-3; TRBD1 agrees at 7 bases. This CDR3 spans 14 amino acids. Germline V gene lookup returns CDR1 SGDLS and CDR2 YYNGEE. Losses at the gene ends were 3 bases for V and 5 bases for J; bases not matched to a gene: 5. In nucleotides, the CDR3 is TGTGCCAGCAGCGGGCGACAGGGAAGAAACACCATATATTTT. Amino acids: CASSGRQGRNTIYF.

The J gene is TRBJ1-4, the V gene TRBV6-1; D unresolved. V lost 6 bases and J 6 bases, leaving 5 bases between the germline ends. Germline V gene data show CDR1 as MNHNS and CDR2 as SASEGT. The CDR3 loop spans 11 amino acids. The DNA for the CDR3 is TGTGCCAGCAGCAACGATGAAAAACTGTTTTTT. Encoded protein: CASSNDEKLFF.

This clone was picked up a small number of times. The CDR3 DNA sequence: TGTGCCACCAGCAGAGCGGGGACAGGGGTGAACGAGCAGTACTTC. Residues: CATSRAGTGVNEQYF. The chain uses TRBV15 and TRBJ2-7; 10 bases agree with TRBD1. Germline CDR1 reads LNHNV; CDR2 reads YYDKDF (reference sequence). Germline trimming cut 1 base from V and 5 bases from J; bases unmatched to any gene: 5. CDR3 length: 15 residues. The full variable domain, completed using reference TRBV15 and TRBJ2-7, is DAMVIQNPRYQVTQFGKPVTLSCSQTLNHNVMYWYQQKSSQAPKLLFHYYDKDFNNEADTPDNFQSRRPNTSFCFLDIRSPGLGDTAMYLCATSRAGTGVNEQYFGPGTRLTVT.

The genes are TRBV4-2 and TRBJ2-5; 11 bases agree with TRBD1. Germline V gene sequence: CDR1 LGHNA, CDR2 YNFKEQ. CDR3 length equals 14 residues. Trimming removed 5 bases from V and 4 bases from J; junction bases left unmatched: 3. The CDR3 loop is CASSTGTGGETQYF. The CDR3 bases are TGTGCCAGCAGCACTGGGACAGGGGGAGAGACCCAGTACTTC.

This chain connects TRBV19 to TRBJ2-4, with 8 bases lining up with TRBD1. The germline gives CDR1 LNHDA, CDR2 SQIVND (reference sequence). This CDR3 has 17 amino acids. The V and J ends lost 1 base and 0 bases, in that order; junction bases with no gene match: 5. CDR3 protein: CASSIGTGTLAKNIQYF. CDR3 sequence (DNA): TGTGCCAGTAGTATAGGGACAGGGACCCTAGCCAAAAACATTCAGTACTTC.

This chain joins TRBV4-1 and TRBJ2-1; TRBD2 matches at 15 bases. The CDR3 consists of 15 residues. Trimming at V came to 6 bases and at J to 7 bases, leaving 4 bases not matched to a gene. CDR1 is MGHRA and CDR2 is YSYEKL in the germline V gene. CDR3 sequence reads: CASSHGLAGGNEQFF. Here the CDR3 DNA reads TGCGCCAGCAGTCATGGACTAGCGGGGGGGAATGAGCAGTTCTTC.

The chain is built from TRBV6-1 and TRBJ1-2; the match to TRBD1 covers 7 bases. Germline values: CDR1 MNHNS, CDR2 SASEGT. This CDR3 is built from 12 residues. The V gene end was trimmed by 3 bases and the J gene end by 13 bases; junction bases not matched to a gene: 8. CDR3 DNA sequence: TGTGCCAGCAGTGATGGGACAGTATCAACCACCTTC. It yields the protein CASSDGTVSTTF.

V usage is TRBV30 and J usage is TRBJ2-2; D is unresolved. The CDR3 runs to 13 residues. The V gene lost 2 bases and the J gene lost 4 bases, with 8 bases spanning the gap. Germline CDR1 reads GTSNPN; CDR2 reads SVGIG (reference sequence). The CDR3 protein is CAWSYQPTGELFF. CDR3 sequence (DNA): TGTGCCTGGAGTTATCAACCCACCGGGGAGCTGTTTTTT.

The chain recombines TRBV7-8 with TRBJ2-1; possibly TRBD1 or TRBD2 for D (6 bases each). Germline CDR1 SGHVS, CDR2 FQNEAQ. Trimming pared 5 bases from V and 0 bases from J, leaving 11 bases between. The CDR3 has 15 residues. In DNA, the CDR3 is TGTGCCAGCAGCCTCGGAGGGGGCTCCTACAATGAGCAGTTCTTC. Translated: CASSLGGGSYNEQFF.

This chain links TRBV20-1 with TRBJ1-1; D is unresolved. CDR1 and CDR2 (germline): DFQATT, SNEGSKA (reference sequence). This CDR3 contains 11 residues. CDR3 DNA sequence: TGCAGCGCCCCCCGGAACACTGAAGCTTTCTTT. Encoded protein: CSAPRNTEAFF.

J is TRBJ1-6 and V is TRBV5-1, with 7 bases that match TRBD1. The J segment lost 6 bases and the V segment lost 3 bases, leaving 9 bases of the junction unmatched. The CDR3 runs to 16 residues. Germline lookup yields CDR1 SGHRS and CDR2 YFSETQ. The CDR3, as DNA: TGCGCCAGCAGCTGGGGTGGGGGACAGTCTAATTCACCCCTCCACTTT. Translation: CASSWGGGQSNSPLHF. Looking up the rest from reference TRBV5-1 and TRBJ1-6 gives the full variable domain: KAGVTQTPRYLIKTRGQQVTLSCSPISGHRSVSWYQQTPGQGLQFLFEYFSETQRNKGNFPGRFSGRQFSNSRSEMNVSTLELGDSALYLCASSWGGGQSNSPLHFGNGTRLTVT.

The chain uses TRBV28 and TRBJ1-1; 7 positions match TRBD1. Germline trimming cut 5 bases from V and 1 base from J; bases unmatched to any gene: 4. This CDR3 is 14 amino acids long. CDR1 and CDR2 from the germline V gene are MDHEN and SYDVKM. The CDR3 DNA sequence: TGTGCCAGCAGTCTGGGACAGAAGAACACTGAAGCTTTCTTT. Translation: CASSLGQKNTEAFF.

Worth noting for this clone: An end of the junction differs from the germline gene, which may be a read error. V gene TRBV25-1 combines with J gene TRBJ2-7, with 9 bases matching TRBD1. The CDR3 has 11 residues. CDR1 is MGHDK and CDR2 is SYGVNS in the germline V gene. The DNA for the CDR3 is TGTGCCAGCAGGAACACAGGGGGCCCCCTCTTC. Its protein is CASRNTGGPLF.

The V gene is TRBV5-6, the J gene TRBJ1-2; no reliable D call. CDR1 and CDR2 (germline): SGHDT, YYEEEE. V lost 0 bases and J lost 4, with 7 bases in between. The CDR3 loop spans 13 amino acids. The CDR3, as DNA: TGTGCCAGCAGCTTGGGGGCACTCTATGGCTACACCTTC. Amino acid sequence: CASSLGALYGYTF.

Points on this clone: Other DNA sequences from this sample encode an identical CDR3 as well. The rearrangement joins TRBV7-2 to TRBJ1-1, with TRBD1 as a possible D gene (5 bases). Germline assignment: CDR1 SGHTA and CDR2 FQGNSA. The CDR3 consists of 14 residues. Trimming pared 4 bases from V and 4 bases from J, leaving 13 bases between. CDR3 DNA sequence: TGTGCCAGCAGCTCTCTCCCCGGGGGCACTGAAGCTTTCTTT. It encodes CASSSLPGGTEAFF.

CDR3 sequence (DNA): TGCGCCAGCAGTAAGGGGCACGGAAATGAAAAACTGTTTTTT. This codes for CASSKGHGNEKLFF. This chain connects TRBV10-1 to TRBJ1-4; weak D call: TRBD1 (5 bases). From germline, CDR1 is WNHNN and CDR2 SYGVQD (reference sequence). The V end lost 5 bases, the J end lost 5 bases, and 12 bases lay between the germline ends. CDR3 size: 14 residues.